The present T cell receptor (beta chain) was sequenced within a study of T cell responses to AZD1222 COVID-19 vaccine. V dropped 4 bases and J dropped 5; count of bases not matched to a gene: 6. The germline V gene encodes CDR1 KGHDR and CDR2 SFDVKD. The CDR3 is 15 residues long. Generated by immunoSEQ multiplex PCR, the TCRdb table keeps only in-frame clones and is missing some. The sample has some 99,000 clones, roughly nine tenths seen once. The V gene is TRBV24-1, the J gene TRBJ1-4; 7 bases map to TRBD1. The TCR sequence derives from an adult in good health. Sequencing used peripheral blood, obtained on day 0 of AZD1222 vaccination. CDR3 region: CATSEFRGMNEKLFF. The CDR3 coding sequence is TGTGCCACCAGTGAATTCAGGGGGATGAATGAAAAACTGTTTTTT.